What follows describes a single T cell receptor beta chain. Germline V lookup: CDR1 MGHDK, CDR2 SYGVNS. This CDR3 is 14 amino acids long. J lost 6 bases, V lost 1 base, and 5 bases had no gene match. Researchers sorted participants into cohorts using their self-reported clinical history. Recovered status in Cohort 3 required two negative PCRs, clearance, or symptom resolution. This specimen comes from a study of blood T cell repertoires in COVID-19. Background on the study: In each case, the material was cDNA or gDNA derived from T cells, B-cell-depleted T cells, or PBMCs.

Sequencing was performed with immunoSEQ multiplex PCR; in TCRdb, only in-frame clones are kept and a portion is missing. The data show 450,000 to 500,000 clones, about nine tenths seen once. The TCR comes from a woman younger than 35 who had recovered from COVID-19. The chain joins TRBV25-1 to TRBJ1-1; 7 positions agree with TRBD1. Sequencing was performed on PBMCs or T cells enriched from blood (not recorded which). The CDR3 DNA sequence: TGTGCCAGCAGTGAATTGGGGCAGGGGGCTGAAGCTTTCTTT. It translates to CASSELGQGAEAFF.